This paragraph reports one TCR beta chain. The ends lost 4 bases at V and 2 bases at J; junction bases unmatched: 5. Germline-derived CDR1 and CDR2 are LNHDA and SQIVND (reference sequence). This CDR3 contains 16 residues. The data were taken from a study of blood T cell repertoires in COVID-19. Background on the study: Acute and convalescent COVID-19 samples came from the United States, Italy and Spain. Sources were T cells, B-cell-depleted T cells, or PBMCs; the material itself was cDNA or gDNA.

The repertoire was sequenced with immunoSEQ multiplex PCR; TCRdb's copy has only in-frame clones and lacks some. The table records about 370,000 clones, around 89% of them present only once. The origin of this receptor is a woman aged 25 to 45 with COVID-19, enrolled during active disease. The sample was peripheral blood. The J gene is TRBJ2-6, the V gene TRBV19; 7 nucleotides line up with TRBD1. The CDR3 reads CASSTTRGPGANVLTF. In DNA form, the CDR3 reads TGTGCCAGTAGTACCACTAGGGGGCCTGGGGCCAACGTCCTGACTTTC.